This T cell receptor (beta chain) was captured in a study of Graves' ophthalmopathy and Graves' hyperthyroidism. Germline V gene data show CDR1 as SGHAT and CDR2 as FQNNGV. The CDR3 is made up of 15 amino acids. The V gene lost 0 bases and the J gene lost 4 bases, with 10 bases spanning the gap. TCR beta CDR3 amplification used RNA transcripts. In the first round, RT-PCR was carried out with HTBI primers, and a multiplex PCR formed the second round. TCRdb fed the multiplex PCR reads into MiXCR, producing one record per CDR3 protein. The data hold 620,000 or so distinct CDR3 sequences, with 20% to 25% observed a single time. The sample holds many counts of this clonotype. What it recognizes is unknown. General study findings and limits: Stable hyperthyroidism and ophthalmopathy were told apart by a 13-signature model, which achieved about 88% sensitivity and 81.08% specificity. Most thyroid clonotypes with frequency above 0.001 were detected in blood too.

Clinical symptoms and serum thyroxine were used for diagnosis; TRAb, thyroid ultrasound and orbital computed tomography were also relied on. The receptor was isolated from a young woman with stable Graves' hyperthyroidism. Some clones in this sample may be carry-over from other donors' samples. V is TRBV11-2 and J is TRBJ1-5, with D perhaps matching TRBD1 (5 bases). Sequencing was carried out using peripheral blood. The CDR3 spells CASSLDPGGNQPQHF. The CDR3 DNA follows: TGTGCCAGCAGCTTAGATCCGGGGGGGAATCAGCCCCAGCATTTT.